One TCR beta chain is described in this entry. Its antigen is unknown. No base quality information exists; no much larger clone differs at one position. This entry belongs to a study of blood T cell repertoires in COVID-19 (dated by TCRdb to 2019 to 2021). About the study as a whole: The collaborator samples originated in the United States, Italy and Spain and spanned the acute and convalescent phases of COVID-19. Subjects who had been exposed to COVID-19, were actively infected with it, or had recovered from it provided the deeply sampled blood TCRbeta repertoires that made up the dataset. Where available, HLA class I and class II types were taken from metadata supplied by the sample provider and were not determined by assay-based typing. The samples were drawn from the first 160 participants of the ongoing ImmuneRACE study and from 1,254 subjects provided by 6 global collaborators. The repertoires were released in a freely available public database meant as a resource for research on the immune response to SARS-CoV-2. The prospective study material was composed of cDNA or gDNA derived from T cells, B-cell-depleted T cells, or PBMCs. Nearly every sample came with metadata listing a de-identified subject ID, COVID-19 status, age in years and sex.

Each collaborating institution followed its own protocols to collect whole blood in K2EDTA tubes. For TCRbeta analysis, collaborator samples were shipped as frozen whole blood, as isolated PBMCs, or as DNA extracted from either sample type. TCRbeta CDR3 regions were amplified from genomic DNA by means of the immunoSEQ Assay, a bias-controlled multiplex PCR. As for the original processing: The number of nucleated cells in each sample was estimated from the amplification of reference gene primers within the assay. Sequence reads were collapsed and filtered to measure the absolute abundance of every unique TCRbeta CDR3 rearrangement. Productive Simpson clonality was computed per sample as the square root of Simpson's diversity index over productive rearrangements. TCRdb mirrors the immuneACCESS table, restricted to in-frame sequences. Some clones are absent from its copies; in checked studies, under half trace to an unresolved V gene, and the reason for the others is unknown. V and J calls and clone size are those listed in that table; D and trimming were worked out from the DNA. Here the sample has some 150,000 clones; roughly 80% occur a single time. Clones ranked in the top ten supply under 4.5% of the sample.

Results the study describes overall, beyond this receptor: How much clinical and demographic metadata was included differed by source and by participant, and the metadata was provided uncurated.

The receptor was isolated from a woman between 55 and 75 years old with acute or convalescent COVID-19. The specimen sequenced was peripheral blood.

The CDR3 has the sequence CASSYGSGRSTGELFF. The DNA sequence reads TGTGCCAGCAGTTACGGAAGCGGGAGATCGACCGGGGAGCTGTTTTTT. The rearranged chain carries TRBV6-2 or TRBV6-3 and TRBJ2-2; TRBD2 aligns with 8 central bases. Germline trimming: 2 bases from V, 5 bases from J; junction bases outside gene matches: 7. The CDR3 contains 16 residues, cysteine and phenylalanine counted. The read is trimmed to its CDR3 DNA, 48 bases read in frame from base 1. The germline V gene specifies MNHEY as CDR1 and SVGEGT as CDR2.